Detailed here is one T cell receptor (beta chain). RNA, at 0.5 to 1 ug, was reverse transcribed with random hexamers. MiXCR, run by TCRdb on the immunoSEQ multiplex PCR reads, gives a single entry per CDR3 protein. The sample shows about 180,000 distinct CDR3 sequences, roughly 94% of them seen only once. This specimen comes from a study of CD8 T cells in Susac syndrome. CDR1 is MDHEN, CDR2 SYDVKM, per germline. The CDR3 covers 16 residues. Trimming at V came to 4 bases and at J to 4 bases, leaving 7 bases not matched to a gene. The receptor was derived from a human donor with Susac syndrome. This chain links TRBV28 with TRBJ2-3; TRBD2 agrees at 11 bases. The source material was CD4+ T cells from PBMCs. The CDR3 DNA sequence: TGTGCCAGCAGTTCCTTAGCGGGAGGGCCCCCAGATACGCAGTATTTT. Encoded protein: CASSSLAGGPPDTQYF.